Each of the 2 T cell receptor beta chains below was sequenced from the same sample in a study of chemoradiotherapy in HPV16-positive cancers. TCRdb's table, derived via immunoSEQ multiplex PCR, lists solely in-frame clones and lacks some. Among about 29,000 clones, about 89% were seen once, and the ten largest hold about 20%. This specimen was blood, taken from a patient who underwent chemoradiotherapy. The receptors originated from a human donor with HPV-associated anogenital cancer.

The gene calls are TRBV18 and TRBJ2-5; D is unresolved. The V and J ends lost 3 bases and 1 base respectively, with 12 bases between them. From germline, CDR1 is KGHSH and CDR2 LQKENI. The CDR3 totals 15 residues. CDR3 region: CASSPLNPPQETQYF. The CDR3 bases are TGTGCCAGCTCACCTTTAAACCCCCCCCAAGAGACCCAGTACTTC.

This chain links TRBV5-6 with TRBJ2-7; weak D call: TRBD2 (6 bases). The CDR3 runs 13 residues. Trimming cost V 4 bases and J 2 bases, with 10 bases left between them. Germline V gives CDR1 SGHDT, CDR2 YYEEEE. CDR3 sequence (DNA): TGTGCCAGCAGCGCGGGACCTACCTACGAGCAGTACTTC. Its protein is CASSAGPTYEQYF.